The following is a TCR beta chain sequence with its context. As yet, its antigen is unknown. This sample was taken from a study of identical twins. Study-wide findings and caveats: The study found that models underestimated out-of-frame TCR alpha sharing in monozygotic twins. For zero-insertion analyses, partial confounding could come from invariant MAIT and iNKT cells.

This CDR3 is built from 15 residues. The ends were cut back, 4 bases at V and 9 bases at J, with 19 bases in the middle. Germline V gene sequence: CDR1 SGHVS, CDR2 FQNEAQ. Carrying unique molecular identifiers, the cDNA also gained a universal primer site through template switching. Via MiXCR, TCRdb re-called the 5' RACE reads, giving one row per CDR3 protein. The sample carries roughly 230,000 distinct CDR3 sequences, around 8% recorded once. These data were also reused for a study on yellow fever vaccine responses in identical twins.

The chain has TRBV7-8 and TRBJ2-1, with D tentatively TRBD1 or TRBD2 (5 bases each). This TCR derives from a woman between 18 and 29 years old in good health. Sequencing was carried out using CD8+ T cells sorted from blood. The CDR3 bases are TGTGCCAGCAGCTCAGATGAGGGGCCGAGTTTTGAGCAGTTCTTC. This gives the protein CASSSDEGPSFEQFF.